This T cell receptor (beta chain) originates from a study of spatial heterogeneity in lung cancer. V was clipped by 3 bases and J by 0 bases, with 7 bases between them. The CDR3 length is 15 residues. CDR1 and CDR2 (germline): SGHRS, YFSETQ. TCRdb fed the 5' RACE reads into MiXCR, producing one record per CDR3 protein. The sample includes 80,000 to 95,000 distinct CDR3 sequences, around 10% of them seen just once. Sample time point: sample taken at primary tumor resection. Extraction of whole RNA from tumor, nontumor lung or frozen PBMC preceded unsorted sequencing. This clonotype was seen at least ten times.

The sequence came from a male donor with early-stage non-small cell lung cancer. The specimen was PBMCs, collected at surgery. This chain joins TRBV5-1 and TRBJ2-6; D is unresolved. The CDR3 loop is CASSSRRSGANVLTF. CDR3 sequence (DNA): TGCGCCAGCAGCTCTCGCCGCTCTGGGGCCAACGTCCTGACTTTC.